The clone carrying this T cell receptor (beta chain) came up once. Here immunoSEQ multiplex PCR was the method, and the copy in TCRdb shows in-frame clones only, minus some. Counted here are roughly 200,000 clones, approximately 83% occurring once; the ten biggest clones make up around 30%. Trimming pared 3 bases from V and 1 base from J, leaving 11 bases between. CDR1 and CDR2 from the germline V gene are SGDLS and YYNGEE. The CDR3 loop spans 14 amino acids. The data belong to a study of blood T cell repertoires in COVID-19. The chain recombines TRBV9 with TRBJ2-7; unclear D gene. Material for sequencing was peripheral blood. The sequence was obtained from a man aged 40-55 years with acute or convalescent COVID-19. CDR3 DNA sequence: TGTGCCAGCAGCGCGAGTAGCCCGTCCTACGAGCAGTACTTC. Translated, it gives CASSASSPSYEQYF.